This TCR beta chain was sequenced for a study of cytomegalovirus exposure and HLA in healthy donors. Study information: A previous analysis identified approximately 120 million unique TCR beta sequences derived from 180 million or so T cells.

CMV serostatus data were not documented for this donor. PCR was performed using 60 Vbeta and 13 Jbeta primers. Using immunoSEQ multiplex PCR, the repertoire was profiled, and TCRdb retains in-frame clones only, with some absent. Seen here are about 140,000 clones, roughly 73% observed once, and the top ten hold 13% to 15%. The V gene lost 1 base and the J gene lost 7 bases, with 11 bases spanning the gap. Per germline, CDR1 LNHDA and CDR2 SQIVND (reference sequence). This CDR3 has 14 residues. The TCR comes from a human donor in good health. The sample taken for sequencing was PBMCs. The chain has TRBV19 and TRBJ2-1; D is unresolved. The CDR3 is CASSIVPRWNEQFF. The CDR3 DNA reads TGTGCCAGTAGTATAGTCCCCAGGTGGAATGAGCAGTTCTTC.